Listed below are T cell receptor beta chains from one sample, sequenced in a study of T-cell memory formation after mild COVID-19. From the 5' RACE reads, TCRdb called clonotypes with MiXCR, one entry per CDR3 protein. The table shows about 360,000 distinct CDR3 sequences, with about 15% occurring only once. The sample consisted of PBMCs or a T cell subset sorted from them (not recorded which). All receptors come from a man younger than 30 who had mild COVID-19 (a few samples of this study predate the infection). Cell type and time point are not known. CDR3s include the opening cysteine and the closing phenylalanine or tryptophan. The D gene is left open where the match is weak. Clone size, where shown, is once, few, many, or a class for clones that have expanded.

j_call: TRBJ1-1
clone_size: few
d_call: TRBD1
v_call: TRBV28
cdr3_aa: CASSFPTGGNTEAFF
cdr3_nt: TGTGCCAGCAGTTTCCCGACAGGGGGGAACACTGAAGCTTTCTTT

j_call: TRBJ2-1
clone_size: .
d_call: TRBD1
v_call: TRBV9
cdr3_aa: CASSTGTGYLGNEQFF
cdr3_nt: TGTGCCAGCAGCACGGGGACAGGGTATTTGGGGAATGAGCAGTTCTTC

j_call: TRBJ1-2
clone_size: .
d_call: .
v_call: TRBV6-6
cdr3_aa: CASSDRTDLEGYTF
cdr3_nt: TGTGCCAGCAGTGACCGGACTGACCTGGAGGGCTACACCTTC

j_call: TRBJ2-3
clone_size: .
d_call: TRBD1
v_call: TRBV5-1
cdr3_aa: CASSLHRGDTQYF
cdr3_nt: TGCGCCAGCAGCTTGCACAGGGGAGATACGCAGTATTTT

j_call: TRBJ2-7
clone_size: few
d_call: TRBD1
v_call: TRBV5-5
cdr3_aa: CASSFFRDRGFYEQYF
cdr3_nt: TGTGCCAGCAGCTTTTTTCGGGACAGGGGGTTCTACGAGCAGTACTTC

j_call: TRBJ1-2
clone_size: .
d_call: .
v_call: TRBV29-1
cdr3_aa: CSVDAQGYGYTF
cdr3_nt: TGCAGCGTCGATGCGCAAGGCTATGGCTACACCTTC

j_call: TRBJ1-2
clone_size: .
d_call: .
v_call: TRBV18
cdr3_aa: CASSPSLREEGYTF
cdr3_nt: TGTGCCAGCTCACCAAGTCTAAGGGAGGAGGGCTACACCTTC

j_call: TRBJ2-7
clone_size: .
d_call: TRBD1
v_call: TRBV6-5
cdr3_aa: CASRTGQGAYEQYF
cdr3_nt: TGTGCCAGCAGAACCGGACAGGGAGCCTACGAGCAGTACTTC

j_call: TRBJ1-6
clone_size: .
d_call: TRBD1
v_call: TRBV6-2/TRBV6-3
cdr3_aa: CASRLDRGRSPLHF
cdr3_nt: TGTGCCAGCAGACTGGACAGGGGACGCTCACCCCTCCACTTT

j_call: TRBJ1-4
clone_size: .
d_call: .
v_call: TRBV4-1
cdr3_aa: CASSPAWNEKLFF
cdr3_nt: TGCGCCAGCAGCCCCGCTTGGAATGAAAAACTGTTTTTT

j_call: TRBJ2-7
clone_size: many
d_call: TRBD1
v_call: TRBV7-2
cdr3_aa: CASSNPDRGRFEQYF
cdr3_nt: TGTGCCAGCAGCAATCCTGACAGGGGGCGCTTCGAGCAGTACTTC

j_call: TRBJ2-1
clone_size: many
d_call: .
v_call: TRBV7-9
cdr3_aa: CASSFPGRPAENEQFF
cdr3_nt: TGTGCCAGCAGCTTTCCGGGACGGCCGGCAGAAAATGAGCAGTTCTTC